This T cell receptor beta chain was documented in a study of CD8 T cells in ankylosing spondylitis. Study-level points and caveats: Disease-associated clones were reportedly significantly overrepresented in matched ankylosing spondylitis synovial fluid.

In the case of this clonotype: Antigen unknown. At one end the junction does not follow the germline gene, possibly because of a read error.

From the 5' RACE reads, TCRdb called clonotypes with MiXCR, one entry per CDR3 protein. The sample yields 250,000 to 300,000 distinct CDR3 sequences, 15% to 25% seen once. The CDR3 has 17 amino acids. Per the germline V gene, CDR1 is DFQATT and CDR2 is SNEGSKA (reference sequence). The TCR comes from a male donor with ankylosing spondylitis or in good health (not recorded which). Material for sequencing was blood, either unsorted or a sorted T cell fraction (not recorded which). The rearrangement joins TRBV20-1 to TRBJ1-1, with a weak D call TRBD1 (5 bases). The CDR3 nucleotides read TGCTGTGCTAGAGATGCGGGCAGGGTGACGATGAACACTGAAGCTTTCTTT. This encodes CCARDAGRVTMNTEAFF.